Detailed here is one T cell receptor beta chain. This sample was included in a study of blood T cell repertoires in COVID-19. In the study overall: The study drew acute and convalescent COVID-19 samples from the United States, Italy and Spain. Sources were T cells, B-cell-depleted T cells, or PBMCs; the material itself was cDNA or gDNA.

Authors' analysis steps: By means of reference gene primer amplification, nucleated cell counts were estimated. Measured with immunoSEQ multiplex PCR; TCRdb has only the in-frame clones, and not every one. The D gene and trimming were derived from the DNA, and the V and J assignments and clone size from that table. Of about 150,000 clones listed, around 80% are singletons. Germline CDR1 is MNHEY and CDR2 is SMNVEV (reference sequence). The V segment lost 3 bases and the J segment 10 bases; nucleotides outside the gene matches: 6. The length of the CDR3 is 13 residues. Sequenced: peripheral blood. The receptor comes from a man aged 55-75 years with active or convalescent COVID-19. The V call is TRBV27, the J call TRBJ1-1; 9 bases line up with TRBD1. The CDR3 nucleotides are TGTGCCAGCAGTTTGGGACAGGGTCTTGGAGCTTTCTTT. It codes for CASSLGQGLGAFF.